This T cell receptor beta chain was identified in a study of shared clonotypes between healthy human individuals. Study-level background: Donors were two women and three men aged 18 to 49.

J lost 4 bases, V lost 4 bases, and 11 bases had no gene match. CDR3 length: 17 amino acids. Per germline, CDR1 SEHNR and CDR2 FQNEAQ (reference sequence). TCRdb's table, derived via immunoSEQ multiplex PCR, lists solely in-frame clones and lacks some. This sample has approximately 1.5 million clones; 95% to 99% occur once, and the top ten carry around 0.45%. V gene TRBV7-9 combines with J gene TRBJ2-1; 9 nucleotides agree with TRBD1. The clonotype comes from a man aged 25-45 years in good health. The sequencing input was naive CD4+ T cells sorted from blood. Sample subset: CD45RA+ positively selected. In DNA form, the CDR3 reads TGTGCCAGCAGCTCCTCCCCCACAGGGGGCAATTACAATGAGCAGTTCTTC. It specifies CASSSSPTGGNYNEQFF.